The T cell receptor (beta chain) under discussion was sequenced for a study of T-cell memory formation after mild COVID-19. MiXCR was run by TCRdb on the 5' RACE reads, yielding one entry per CDR3 protein. This sample has around 440,000 distinct CDR3 sequences; 18% occur once, and the top ten carry approximately 13%. Overall study findings and caveats: Contracting CD4+ clones sat mainly in CM and EM; CD8+ in EMRA.

Trimming took off 6 bases at V and 0 bases at J, with 15 bases between the two ends. The CDR3 has 14 amino acids. The V gene's germline CDR1 is SQVTM and CDR2 ANQGSEA. Remarks on this clonotype: Antigen unknown.

The chain couples TRBV29-1 to TRBJ2-7; tentative D call: TRBD1 (6 bases). Sequenced input: PBMCs or a T cell subset sorted from them (not recorded which). This TCR was recovered from an adult woman who had mild COVID-19 (a few samples of this study predate the infection). Cell type and time point are not known. The CDR3 bases are TGCAGCGTGCGAACAGGGACCAGCTCCTACGAGCAGTACTTC. Protein: CSVRTGTSSYEQYF.